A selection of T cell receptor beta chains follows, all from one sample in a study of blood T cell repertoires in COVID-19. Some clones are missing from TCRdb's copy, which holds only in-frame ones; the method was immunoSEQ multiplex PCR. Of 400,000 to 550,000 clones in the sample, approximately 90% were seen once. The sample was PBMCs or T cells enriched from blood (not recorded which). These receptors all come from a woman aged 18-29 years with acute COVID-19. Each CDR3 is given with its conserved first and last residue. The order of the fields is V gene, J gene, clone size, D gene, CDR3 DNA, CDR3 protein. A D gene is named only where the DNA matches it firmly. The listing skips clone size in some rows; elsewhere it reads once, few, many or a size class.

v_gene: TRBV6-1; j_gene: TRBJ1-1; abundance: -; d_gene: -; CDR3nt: TGTGCCAGCAGTGTCGCCCCGGGACACTGGGACACTGAAGCTTTCTTT; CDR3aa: CASSVAPGHWDTEAFF
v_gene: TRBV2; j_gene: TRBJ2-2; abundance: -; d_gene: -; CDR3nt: TGTGCCAGCAGTGTGGATCGGGGACTGCGTTTACGGACCGGGGAGCTGTTTTTT; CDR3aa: CASSVDRGLRLRTGELFF
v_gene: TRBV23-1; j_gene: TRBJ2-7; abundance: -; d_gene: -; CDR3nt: TGCGCCAGCAGTCTCCAGGGGAACTACGAGCAGTACTTC; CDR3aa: CASSLQGNYEQYF
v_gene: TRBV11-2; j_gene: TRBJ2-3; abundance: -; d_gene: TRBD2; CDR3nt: TGTGCCAGCAGCTCCTCAGCGGGGGGCGGGACAGATACGCAGTATTTT; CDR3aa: CASSSSAGGGTDTQYF
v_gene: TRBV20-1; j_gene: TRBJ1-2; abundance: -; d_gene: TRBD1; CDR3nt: TGCAGTGCCAGGACAGGCGGCTACACCTTC; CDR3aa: CSARTGGYTF
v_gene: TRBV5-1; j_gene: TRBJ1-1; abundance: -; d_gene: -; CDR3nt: TGCGCCAGCAGCTTGGTGCCAGGGATGAACACTGAAGCTTTCTTT; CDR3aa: CASSLVPGMNTEAFF
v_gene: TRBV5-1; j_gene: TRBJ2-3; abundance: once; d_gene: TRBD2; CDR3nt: TGCGCCAGCAGCTTACTGGGACTAGCTAACACAGATACGCAGTATTTT; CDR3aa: CASSLLGLANTDTQYF
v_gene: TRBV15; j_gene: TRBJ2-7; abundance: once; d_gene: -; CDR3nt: TGTGCCACCAGCAGAGACCCGCCAGGCGCTATGAGCTCCTACGAGCAGTACTTC; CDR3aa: CATSRDPPGAMSSYEQYF
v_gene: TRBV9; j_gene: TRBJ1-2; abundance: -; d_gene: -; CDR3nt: TGTGCCAGCAGTACCCAGGGCCACTATGGCTACACCTTC; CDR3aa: CASSTQGHYGYTF
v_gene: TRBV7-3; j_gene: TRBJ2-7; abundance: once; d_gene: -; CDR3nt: TGTGCCAGCAGCTTAACAAGATTAGCTTACGAGCAGTACTTC; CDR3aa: CASSLTRLAYEQYF
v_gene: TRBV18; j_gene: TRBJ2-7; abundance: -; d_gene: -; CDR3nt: TGTGCCAGCTCACCTCAGGCTAGCGTATCCTACGAGCAGTACTTC; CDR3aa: CASSPQASVSYEQYF
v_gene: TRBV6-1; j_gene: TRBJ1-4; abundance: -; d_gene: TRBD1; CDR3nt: TGTGCCAGCAGTGACCAGGACAGGGCAGTGGGAAAACTGTTTTTT; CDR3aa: CASSDQDRAVGKLFF
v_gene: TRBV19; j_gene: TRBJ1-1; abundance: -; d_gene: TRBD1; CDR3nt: TGTGCCAGTAGACCACGGGCAGGGGGCGCCTCAACTGAAGCTTTCTTT; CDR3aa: CASRPRAGGASTEAFF
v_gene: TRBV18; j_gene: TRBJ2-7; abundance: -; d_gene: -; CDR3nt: TGTGCCAGCTCACTTGACAGGTATAGTAGTGCGCAGTACTTC; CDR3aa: CASSLDRYSSAQYF
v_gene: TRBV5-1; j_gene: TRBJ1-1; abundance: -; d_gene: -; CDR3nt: TGCGCCAGCAGGGACATGGATGAAGCTTTCTTT; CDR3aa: CASRDMDEAFF
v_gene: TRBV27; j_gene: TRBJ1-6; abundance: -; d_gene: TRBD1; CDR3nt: TGTGCCAGCAGTCCATCCCCGGACAGGGCGAGGCAATCACCCCTCCACTTT; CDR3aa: CASSPSPDRARQSPLHF
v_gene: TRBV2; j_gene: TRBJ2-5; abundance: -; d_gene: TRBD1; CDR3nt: TGTGCCAGCAGGGGGACAGTCCAAGAGACCCAGTACTTC; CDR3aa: CASRGTVQETQYF
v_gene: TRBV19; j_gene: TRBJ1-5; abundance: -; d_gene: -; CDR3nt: TGTGCCAGCCAGGATTTTGGGAATCAGCCCCAGCATTTT; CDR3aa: CASQDFGNQPQHF
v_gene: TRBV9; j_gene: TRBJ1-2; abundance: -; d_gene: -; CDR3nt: TGTGCCAGCAGCGGAGTGGGCTACACCTTC; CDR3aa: CASSGVGYTF
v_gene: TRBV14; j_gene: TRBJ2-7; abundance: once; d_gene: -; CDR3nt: TGTGCCAGCAGCCACCGAACTAGCATCGGGTTCTACGAGCAGTACTTC; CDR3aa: CASSHRTSIGFYEQYF
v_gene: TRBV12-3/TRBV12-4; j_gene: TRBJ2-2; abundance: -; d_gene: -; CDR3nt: TGTGCCAGCCTATCCGATGGTGCCGGGGAGCTGTTTTTT; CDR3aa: CASLSDGAGELFF
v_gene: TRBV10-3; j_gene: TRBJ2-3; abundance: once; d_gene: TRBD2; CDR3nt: TGTGCCATCAGTGAGTCCCCCAGCGGGGGAACAGATACGCAGTATTTT; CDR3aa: CAISESPSGGTDTQYF
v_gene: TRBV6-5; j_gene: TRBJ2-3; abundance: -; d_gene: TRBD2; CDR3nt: TGTGCCAGCAGTTTTGGACTAGCGGGAGGATCTACGCAGTATTTT; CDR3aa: CASSFGLAGGSTQYF
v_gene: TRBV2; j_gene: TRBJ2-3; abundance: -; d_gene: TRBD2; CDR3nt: TGTGCCAGCAGGGGGACTAGCGGGAGGCTAGATACGCAGTATTTT; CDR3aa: CASRGTSGRLDTQYF
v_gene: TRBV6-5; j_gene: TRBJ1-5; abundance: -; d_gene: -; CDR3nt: TGTGCCAGCAGGCGTGGACACCCAAATCAGCCCCAGCATTTT; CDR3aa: CASRRGHPNQPQHF
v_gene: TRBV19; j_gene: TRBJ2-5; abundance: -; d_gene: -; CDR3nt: TGTGCCAGTAGTACGCTAGCCTGGGAGACCCAGTACTTC; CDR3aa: CASSTLAWETQYF
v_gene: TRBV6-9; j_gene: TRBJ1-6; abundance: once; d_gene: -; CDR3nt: TGTGCCAGCAGTTACCAAGAGGGATCACCCCTCCACTTT; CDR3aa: CASSYQEGSPLHF
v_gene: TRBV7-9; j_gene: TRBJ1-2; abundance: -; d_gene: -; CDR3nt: TGTGCCAGCAGCCATTACGGGGGGGGGACCCCCTATGGCTACACCTTC; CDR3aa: CASSHYGGGTPYGYTF
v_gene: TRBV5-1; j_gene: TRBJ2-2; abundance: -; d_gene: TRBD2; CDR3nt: TGCGCCAGCAGTCCCGGGACTAGCGGGAAAGGGACCGGGGAGCTGTTTTTT; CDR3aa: CASSPGTSGKGTGELFF
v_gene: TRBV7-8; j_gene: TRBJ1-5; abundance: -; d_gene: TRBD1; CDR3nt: TGTGCCAGCGGCTGGGACAGTTATCAGCCCCAGCATTTT; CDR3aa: CASGWDSYQPQHF
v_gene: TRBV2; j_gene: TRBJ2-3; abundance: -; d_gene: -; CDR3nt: TGTGCCAGCAGTGCACAAGGGGGGGGGAGCACAGATACGCAGTATTTT; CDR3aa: CASSAQGGGSTDTQYF
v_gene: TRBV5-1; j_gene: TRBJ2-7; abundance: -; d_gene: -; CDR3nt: TGCGCCAGCAGCTTTTCACAGGGAGAGCACGAGCAGTACTTC; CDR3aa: CASSFSQGEHEQYF
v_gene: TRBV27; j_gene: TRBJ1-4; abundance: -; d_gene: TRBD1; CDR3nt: TGTGCCAGCAGTTCTCAAACAGGGGGCGAAAAACTGTTTTTT; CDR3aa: CASSSQTGGEKLFF
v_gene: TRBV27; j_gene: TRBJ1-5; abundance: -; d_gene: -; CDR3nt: TGTGCCAGCAGTTTACAGGGCGGCAATCAGCCCCAGCATTTT; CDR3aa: CASSLQGGNQPQHF
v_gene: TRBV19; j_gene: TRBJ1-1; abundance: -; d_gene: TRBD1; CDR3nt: TGTGCCAGTAGTTCGGACAGGGTCCCTCTTGAAGCTTTCTTT; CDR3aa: CASSSDRVPLEAFF
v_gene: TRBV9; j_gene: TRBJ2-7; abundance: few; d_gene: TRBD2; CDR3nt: TGTGCCAGCAGCTCAGGGACTAGCGGGAGCGAATGGGAGCAGTACTTC; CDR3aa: CASSSGTSGSEWEQYF
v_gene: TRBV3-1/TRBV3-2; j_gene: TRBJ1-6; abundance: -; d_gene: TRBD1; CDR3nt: TGTGCCAGCAGCCAGGGACAGGGGCGCTCACCCCTCCACTTT; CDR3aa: CASSQGQGRSPLHF
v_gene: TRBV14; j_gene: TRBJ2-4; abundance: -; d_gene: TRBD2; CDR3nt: TGTGCCAGCAGCCAAGATCGGGAGGTCTTCAAAAACATTCAGTACTTC; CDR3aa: CASSQDREVFKNIQYF
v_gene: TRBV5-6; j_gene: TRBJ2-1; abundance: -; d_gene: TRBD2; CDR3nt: TGTGCCAGCAGCTTGGATGGGTGGATAGCGGGGGTCGACAATGAGCAGTTCTTC; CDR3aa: CASSLDGWIAGVDNEQFF
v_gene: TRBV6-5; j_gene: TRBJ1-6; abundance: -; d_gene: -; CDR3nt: TGTGCCAGCAGTTACAATGGGGGGGTAAAGTCACCCCTCCACTTT; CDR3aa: CASSYNGGVKSPLHF
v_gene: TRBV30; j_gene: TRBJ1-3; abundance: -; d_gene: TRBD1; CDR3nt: TGTGCCTGGAACAGGGGAGGTGGAAACACCATATATTTT; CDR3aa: CAWNRGGGNTIYF
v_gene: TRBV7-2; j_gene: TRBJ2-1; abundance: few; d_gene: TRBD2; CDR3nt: TGTGCCAGCACCGGGGGAGGAGCGGGGGTTTCCTACAATGAGCAGTTCTTC; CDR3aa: CASTGGGAGVSYNEQFF
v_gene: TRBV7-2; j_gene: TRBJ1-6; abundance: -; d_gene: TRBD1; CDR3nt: TGTGCCAGCAGGATCGACAGGGGTTTTAATTCACCCCTCCACTTT; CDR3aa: CASRIDRGFNSPLHF
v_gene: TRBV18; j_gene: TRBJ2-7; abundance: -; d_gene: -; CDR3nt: TGTGCCAGCTCACCCGGGCTAGCCGGGGACGAGCAGTACTTC; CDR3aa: CASSPGLAGDEQYF
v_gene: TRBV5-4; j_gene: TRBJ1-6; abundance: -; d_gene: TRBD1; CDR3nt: TGTGCCAGCAGCCCACAGACAGGGTTGGGTAATTCACCCCTCCACTTT; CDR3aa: CASSPQTGLGNSPLHF
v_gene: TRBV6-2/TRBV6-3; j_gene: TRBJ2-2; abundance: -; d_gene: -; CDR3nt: TGTGCCAGCAGTTATCGAGCGCCGTCGAACACCGGGGAGCTGTTTTTT; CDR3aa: CASSYRAPSNTGELFF
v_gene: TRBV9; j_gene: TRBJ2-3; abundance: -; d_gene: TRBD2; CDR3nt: TGTGCCAGCAGCGCCCCCACCACCTTCCTAGCGGGGGCCCCAGATACGCAGTATTTT; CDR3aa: CASSAPTTFLAGAPDTQYF
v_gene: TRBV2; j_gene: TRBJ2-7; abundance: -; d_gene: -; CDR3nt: TGTGCCAGCAGTGAAGTTAGGGGAACCTACGAGCAGTACTTC; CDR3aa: CASSEVRGTYEQYF